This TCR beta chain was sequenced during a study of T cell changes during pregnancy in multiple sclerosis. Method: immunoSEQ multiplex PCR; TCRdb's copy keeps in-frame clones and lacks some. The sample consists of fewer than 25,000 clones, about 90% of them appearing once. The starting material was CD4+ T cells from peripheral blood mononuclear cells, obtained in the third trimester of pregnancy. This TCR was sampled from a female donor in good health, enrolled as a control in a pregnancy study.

This chain's CDR3 is CASSPGDTFNTEAFF. In DNA form, the CDR3 reads TGCGCCAGCAGCCCCGGGGACACCTTTAACACTGAAGCTTTCTTT. The V gene is TRBV5-1, the J gene TRBJ1-1; D possibly corresponds to TRBD1 (6 bases). Trimming pared 4 bases from V and 2 bases from J, leaving 15 bases between. This CDR3 contains 15 residues. Germline CDR1 and CDR2: SGHRS and YFSETQ.